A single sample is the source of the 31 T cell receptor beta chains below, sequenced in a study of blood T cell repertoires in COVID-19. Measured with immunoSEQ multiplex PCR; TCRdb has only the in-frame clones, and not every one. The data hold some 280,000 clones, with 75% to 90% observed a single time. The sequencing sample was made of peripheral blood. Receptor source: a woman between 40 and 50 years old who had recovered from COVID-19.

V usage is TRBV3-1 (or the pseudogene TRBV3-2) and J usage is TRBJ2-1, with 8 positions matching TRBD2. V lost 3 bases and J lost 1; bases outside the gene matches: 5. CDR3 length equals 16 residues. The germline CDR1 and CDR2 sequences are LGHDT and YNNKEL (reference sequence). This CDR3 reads CASSQAAGVSYNEQFF. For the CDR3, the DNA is TGTGCCAGCAGCCAGGCAGCGGGAGTTTCCTACAATGAGCAGTTCTTC.

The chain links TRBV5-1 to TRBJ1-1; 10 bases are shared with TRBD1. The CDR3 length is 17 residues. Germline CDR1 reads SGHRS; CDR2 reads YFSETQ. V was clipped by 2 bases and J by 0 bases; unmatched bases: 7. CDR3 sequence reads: CASSLVPGTGVNTEAFF. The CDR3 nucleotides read TGCGCCAGCAGCTTAGTACCGGGGACAGGGGTGAACACTGAAGCTTTCTTT.

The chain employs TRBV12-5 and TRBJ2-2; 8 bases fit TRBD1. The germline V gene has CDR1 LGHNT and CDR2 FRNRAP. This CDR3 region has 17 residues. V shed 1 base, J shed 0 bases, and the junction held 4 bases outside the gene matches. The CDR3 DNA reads TGTGCTAGTGGTTTGGCCTCAGGGGGCGCGAACACCGGGGAGCTGTTTTTT. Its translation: CASGLASGGANTGELFF. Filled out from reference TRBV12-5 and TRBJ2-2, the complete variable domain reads DARVTQTPRHKVTEMGQEVTMRCQPILGHNTVFWYRQTMMQGLELLAYFRNRAPLDDSGMPKDRFSAEMPDATLATLKIQPSEPRDSAVYFCASGLASGGANTGELFFGEGSRLTVL.

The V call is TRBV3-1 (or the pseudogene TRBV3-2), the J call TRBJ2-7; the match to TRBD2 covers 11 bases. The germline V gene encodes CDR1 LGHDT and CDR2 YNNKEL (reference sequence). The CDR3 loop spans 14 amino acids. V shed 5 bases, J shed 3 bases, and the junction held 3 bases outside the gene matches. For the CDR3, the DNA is TGTGCCAGCAGCTTCGGGACTAGCGGCTACGAGCAGTACTTC. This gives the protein CASSFGTSGYEQYF.

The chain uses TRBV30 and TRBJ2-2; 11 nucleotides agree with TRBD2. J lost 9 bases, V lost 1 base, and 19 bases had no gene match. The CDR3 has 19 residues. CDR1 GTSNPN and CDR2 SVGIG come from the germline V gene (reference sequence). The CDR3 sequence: CAWSASGGWLAGGTRELFF. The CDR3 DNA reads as TGTGCCTGGAGTGCCTCGGGAGGGTGGCTAGCGGGAGGAACCCGGGAGCTGTTTTTT.

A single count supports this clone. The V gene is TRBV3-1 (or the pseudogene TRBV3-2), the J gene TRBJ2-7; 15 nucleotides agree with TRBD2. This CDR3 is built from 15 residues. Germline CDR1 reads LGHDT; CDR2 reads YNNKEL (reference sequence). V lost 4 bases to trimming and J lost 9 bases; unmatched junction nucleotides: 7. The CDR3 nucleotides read TGTGCCAGCAGCCCGGGACTAGCGGGAGGTGTCGGGCAGTACTTC. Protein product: CASSPGLAGGVGQYF.

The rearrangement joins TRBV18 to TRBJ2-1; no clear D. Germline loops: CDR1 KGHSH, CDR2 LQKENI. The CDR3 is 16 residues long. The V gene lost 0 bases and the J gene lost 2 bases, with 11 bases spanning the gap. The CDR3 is CASSPPNFVAYNEQFF. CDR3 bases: TGTGCCAGCTCACCACCCAATTTTGTAGCCTACAATGAGCAGTTCTTC.

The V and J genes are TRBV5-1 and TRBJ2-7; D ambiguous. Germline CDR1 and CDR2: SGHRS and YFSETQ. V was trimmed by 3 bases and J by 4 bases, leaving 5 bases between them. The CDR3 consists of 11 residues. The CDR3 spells CASSYGYEQYF. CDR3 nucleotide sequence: TGCGCCAGCAGCTACGGTTACGAGCAGTACTTC.

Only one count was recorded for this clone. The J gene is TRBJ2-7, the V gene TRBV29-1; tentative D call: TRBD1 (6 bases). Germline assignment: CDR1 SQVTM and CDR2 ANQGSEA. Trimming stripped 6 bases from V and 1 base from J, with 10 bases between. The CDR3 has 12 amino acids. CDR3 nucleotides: TGCAGCGTATACAGGGATTCCTACGAGCAGTACTTC. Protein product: CSVYRDSYEQYF.

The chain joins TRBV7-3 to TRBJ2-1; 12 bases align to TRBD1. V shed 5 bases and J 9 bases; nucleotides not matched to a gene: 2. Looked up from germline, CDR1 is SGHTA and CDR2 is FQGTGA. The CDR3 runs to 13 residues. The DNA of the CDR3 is TGTGCCAGCAGCCGGGACAGGGGGCGTGAGCAGTTCTTC. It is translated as CASSRDRGREQFF.

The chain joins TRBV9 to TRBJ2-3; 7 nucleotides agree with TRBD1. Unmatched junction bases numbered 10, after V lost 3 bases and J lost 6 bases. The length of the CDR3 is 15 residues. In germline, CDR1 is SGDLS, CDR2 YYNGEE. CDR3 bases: TGTGCCAGCAGCGCTCTCACAGGGGTCAGGGATACGCAGTATTTT. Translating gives CASSALTGVRDTQYF.

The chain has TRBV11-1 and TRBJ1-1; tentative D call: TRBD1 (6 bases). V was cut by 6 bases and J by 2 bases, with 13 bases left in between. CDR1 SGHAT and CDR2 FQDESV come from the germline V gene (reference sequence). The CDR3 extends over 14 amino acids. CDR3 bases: TGTGCCAGCAGTGCAGGGGCCCTTAACACTGAAGCTTTCTTT. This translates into CASSAGALNTEAFF.

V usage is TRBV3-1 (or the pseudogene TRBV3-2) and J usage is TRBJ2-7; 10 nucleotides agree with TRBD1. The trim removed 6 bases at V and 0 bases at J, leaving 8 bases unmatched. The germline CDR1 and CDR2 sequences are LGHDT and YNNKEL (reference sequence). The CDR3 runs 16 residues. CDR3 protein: CASRQRQGASSYEQYF. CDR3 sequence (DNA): TGTGCCAGCAGACAGCGACAGGGGGCCAGCTCCTACGAGCAGTACTTC.

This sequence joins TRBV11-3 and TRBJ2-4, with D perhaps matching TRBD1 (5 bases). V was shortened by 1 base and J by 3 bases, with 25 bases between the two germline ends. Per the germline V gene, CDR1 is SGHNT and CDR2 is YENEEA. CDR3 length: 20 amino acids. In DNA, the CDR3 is TGTGCCAGCAGCTTAGCCACCCCTTCGGGCTCGATAGGGGTCAAAAACATTCAGTACTTC. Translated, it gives CASSLATPSGSIGVKNIQYF.

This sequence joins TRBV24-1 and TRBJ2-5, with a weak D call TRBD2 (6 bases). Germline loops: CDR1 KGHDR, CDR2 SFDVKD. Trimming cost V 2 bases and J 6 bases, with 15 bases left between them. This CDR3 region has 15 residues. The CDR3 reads CATSDYRSAGQTQYF. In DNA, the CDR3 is TGTGCCACCAGTGATTACCGGTCGGCGGGGCAGACCCAGTACTTC.

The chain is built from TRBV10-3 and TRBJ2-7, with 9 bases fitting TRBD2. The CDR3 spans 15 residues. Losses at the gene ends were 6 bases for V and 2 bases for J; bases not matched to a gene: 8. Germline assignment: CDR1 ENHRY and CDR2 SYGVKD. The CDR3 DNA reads TGTGCCATCAGCCCAGAGCGGGAGGCCACCTACGAGCAGTACTTC. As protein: CAISPEREATYEQYF.

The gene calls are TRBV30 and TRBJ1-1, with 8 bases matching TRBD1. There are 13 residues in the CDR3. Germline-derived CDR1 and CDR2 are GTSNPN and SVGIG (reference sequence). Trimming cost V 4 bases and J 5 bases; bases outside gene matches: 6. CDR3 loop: CAWTGTGRTEAFF. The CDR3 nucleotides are TGTGCCTGGACCGGGACAGGAAGGACTGAAGCTTTCTTT.

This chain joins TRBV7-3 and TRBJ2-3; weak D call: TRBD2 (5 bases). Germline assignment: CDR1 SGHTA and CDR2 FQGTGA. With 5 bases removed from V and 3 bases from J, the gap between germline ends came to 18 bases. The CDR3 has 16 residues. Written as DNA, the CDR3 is TGTGCCAGCAGCGTCCGGGGTAACGATGGGACAGATACGCAGTATTTT. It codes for CASSVRGNDGTDTQYF.

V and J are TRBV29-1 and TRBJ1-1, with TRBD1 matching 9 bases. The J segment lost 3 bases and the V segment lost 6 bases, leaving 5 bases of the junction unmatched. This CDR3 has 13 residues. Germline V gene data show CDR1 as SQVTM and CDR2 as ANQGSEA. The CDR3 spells CSVARDRDTEAFF. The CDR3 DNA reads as TGCAGCGTCGCCCGGGACAGGGACACTGAAGCTTTCTTT.

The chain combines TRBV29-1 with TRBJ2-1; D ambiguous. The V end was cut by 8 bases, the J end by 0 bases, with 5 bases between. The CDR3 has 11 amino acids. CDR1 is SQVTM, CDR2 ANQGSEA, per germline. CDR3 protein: CSLYSYNEQFF. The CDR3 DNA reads TGCAGCCTTTACTCCTACAATGAGCAGTTCTTC.

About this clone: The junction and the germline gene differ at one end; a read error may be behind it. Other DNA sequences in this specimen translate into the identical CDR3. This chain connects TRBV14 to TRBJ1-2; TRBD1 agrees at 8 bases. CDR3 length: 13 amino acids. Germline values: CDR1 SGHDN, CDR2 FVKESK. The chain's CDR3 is CASSQGQGYGYTF. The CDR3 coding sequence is TGTGCCAGCAGTCAAGGACAGGGATATGGCTACACCTTC.

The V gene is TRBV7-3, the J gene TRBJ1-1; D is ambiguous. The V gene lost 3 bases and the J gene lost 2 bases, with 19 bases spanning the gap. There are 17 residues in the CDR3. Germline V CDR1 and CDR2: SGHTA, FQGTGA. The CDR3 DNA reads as TGTGCCAGCAGCTTGGCGGGAAACACCGGGGTTAACACTGAAGCTTTCTTT. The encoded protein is CASSLAGNTGVNTEAFF. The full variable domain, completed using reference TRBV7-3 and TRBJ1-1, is GAGVSQTPSNKVTEKGKYVELRCDPISGHTALYWYRQSLGQGPEFLIYFQGTGAADDSGLPNDRFFAVRPEGSVSTLKIQRTERGDSAVYLCASSLAGNTGVNTEAFFGQGTRLTVV.

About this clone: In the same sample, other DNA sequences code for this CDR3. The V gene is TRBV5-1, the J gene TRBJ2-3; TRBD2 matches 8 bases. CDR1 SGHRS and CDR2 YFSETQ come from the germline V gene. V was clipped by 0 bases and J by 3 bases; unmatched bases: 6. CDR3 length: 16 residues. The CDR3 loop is CASSLGSSGSTDTQYF. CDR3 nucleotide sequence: TGCGCCAGCAGCTTGGGGTCTAGCGGGTCTACAGATACGCAGTATTTT.

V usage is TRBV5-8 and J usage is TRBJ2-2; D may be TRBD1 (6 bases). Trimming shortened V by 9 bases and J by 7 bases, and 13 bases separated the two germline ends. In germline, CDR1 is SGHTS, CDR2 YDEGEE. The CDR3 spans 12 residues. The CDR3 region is CANYRASGELFF. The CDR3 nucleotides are TGTGCCAACTACAGGGCCAGCGGGGAGCTGTTTTTT.

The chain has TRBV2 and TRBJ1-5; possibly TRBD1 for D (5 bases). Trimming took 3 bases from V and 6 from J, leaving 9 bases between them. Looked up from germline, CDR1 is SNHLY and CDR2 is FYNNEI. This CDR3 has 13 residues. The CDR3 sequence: CASSDREGQPQHF. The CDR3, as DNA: TGTGCCAGCAGTGACAGGGAAGGTCAGCCCCAGCATTTT.

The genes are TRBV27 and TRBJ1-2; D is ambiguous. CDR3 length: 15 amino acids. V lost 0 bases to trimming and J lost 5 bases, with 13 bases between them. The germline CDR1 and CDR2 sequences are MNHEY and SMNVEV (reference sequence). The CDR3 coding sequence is TGTGCCAGCAGTTTATCCGTAGAGGGTTGGTATGGCTACACCTTC. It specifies CASSLSVEGWYGYTF.

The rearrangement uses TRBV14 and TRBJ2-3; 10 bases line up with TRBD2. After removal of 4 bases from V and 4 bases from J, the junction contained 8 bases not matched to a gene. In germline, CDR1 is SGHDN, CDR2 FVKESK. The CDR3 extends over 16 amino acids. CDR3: CASSPGASGRSDTQYF. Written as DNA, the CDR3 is TGTGCCAGCAGCCCCGGGGCTAGCGGGAGATCAGATACGCAGTATTTT. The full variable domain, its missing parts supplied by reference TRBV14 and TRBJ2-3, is EAGVTQFPSHSVIEKGQTVTLRCDPISGHDNLYWYRRVMGKEIKFLLHFVKESKQDESGMPNNRFLAERTGGTYSTLKVQPAELEDSGVYFCASSPGASGRSDTQYFGPGTRLTVL.

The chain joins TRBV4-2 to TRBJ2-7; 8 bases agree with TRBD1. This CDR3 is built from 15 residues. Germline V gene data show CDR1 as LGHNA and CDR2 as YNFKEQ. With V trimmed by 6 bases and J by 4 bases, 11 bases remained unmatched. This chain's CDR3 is CASRRTGGASYEQYF. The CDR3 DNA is TGTGCCAGCAGGAGAACAGGGGGAGCAAGTTACGAGCAGTACTTC.

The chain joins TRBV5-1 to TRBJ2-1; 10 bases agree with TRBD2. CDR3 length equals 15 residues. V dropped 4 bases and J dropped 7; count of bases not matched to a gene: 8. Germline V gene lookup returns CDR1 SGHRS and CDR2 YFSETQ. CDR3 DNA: TGCGCCAGCAGCAACCCTAGCGGGAGAGGGAATGAGCAGTTCTTC. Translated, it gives CASSNPSGRGNEQFF. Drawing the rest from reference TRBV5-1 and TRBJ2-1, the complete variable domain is KAGVTQTPRYLIKTRGQQVTLSCSPISGHRSVSWYQQTPGQGLQFLFEYFSETQRNKGNFPGRFSGRQFSNSRSEMNVSTLELGDSALYLCASSNPSGRGNEQFFGPGTRLTVL.

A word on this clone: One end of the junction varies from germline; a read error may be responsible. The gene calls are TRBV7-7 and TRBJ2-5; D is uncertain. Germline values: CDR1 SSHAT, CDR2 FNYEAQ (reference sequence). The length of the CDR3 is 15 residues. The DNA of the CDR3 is TGTGCTAGCAGCTCCACGCACGGGTCGGGTGAGACCCAGTACTTC. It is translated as CASSSTHGSGETQYF. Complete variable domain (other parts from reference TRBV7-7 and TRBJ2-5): GAGVSQSPRYKVTKRGQDVTLRCDPISSHATLYWYQQALGQGPEFLTYFNYEAQPDKSGLPSDRFSAERPEGSISTLTIQRTEQRDSAMYRCASSSTHGSGETQYFGPGTRLLVL.

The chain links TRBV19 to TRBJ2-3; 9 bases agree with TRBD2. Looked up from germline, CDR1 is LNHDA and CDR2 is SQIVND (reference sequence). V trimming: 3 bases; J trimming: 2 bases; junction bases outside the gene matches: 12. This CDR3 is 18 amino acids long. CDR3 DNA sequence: TGTGCCAGTAGTATTTCTTTGTCTAGCGGGGCCCTCACAGATACGCAGTATTTT. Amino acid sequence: CASSISLSSGALTDTQYF.